This TCR beta chain was identified in a study of a mutant IDH1 vaccine in newly diagnosed glioma. In the study overall: The study started vaccination 4-6 weeks after radiotherapy alone, or with temozolomide cycles. Treated patients, about 60% male and approximately 38% female, averaged approximately 40 years of age. Patients' prior therapy spanned radiotherapy, temozolomide, or both; most underwent both.

Measured with immunoSEQ multiplex PCR; TCRdb has only the in-frame clones, and not every one. Counted here are roughly 50,000 clones, roughly three quarters occurring once; the ten biggest clones make up approximately 8%. About this clone itself: The target antigen is unknown.

Overall study findings and caveats: Patients showed vaccine-induced immune responses at a rate of 80% to 95%.

V shed 6 bases and J shed 6 bases, with 14 bases lying between them. Germline V lookup: CDR1 KGHSH, CDR2 LQKENI. This CDR3 spans 13 amino acids. Time point indicated: week 23, last vaccination. The study gave 300 ug of mutant IDH1 20-mer peptide per vaccine dose, with topical imiquimod. The sequencing used PBMCs, collected from a glioma patient whose treatment included an IDH1 peptide vaccine. The origin of this receptor is a woman between 40 and 50 years old with glioma. Some clones in this sample may be carry-over from other donors' samples. The gene calls are TRBV18 and TRBJ1-2, with TRBD1 as a possible D gene (5 bases). CDR3 nucleotides: TGTGCCAGCTCCGCGTTGGGGCAGGATGGCTACACCTTC. This translates into CASSALGQDGYTF.